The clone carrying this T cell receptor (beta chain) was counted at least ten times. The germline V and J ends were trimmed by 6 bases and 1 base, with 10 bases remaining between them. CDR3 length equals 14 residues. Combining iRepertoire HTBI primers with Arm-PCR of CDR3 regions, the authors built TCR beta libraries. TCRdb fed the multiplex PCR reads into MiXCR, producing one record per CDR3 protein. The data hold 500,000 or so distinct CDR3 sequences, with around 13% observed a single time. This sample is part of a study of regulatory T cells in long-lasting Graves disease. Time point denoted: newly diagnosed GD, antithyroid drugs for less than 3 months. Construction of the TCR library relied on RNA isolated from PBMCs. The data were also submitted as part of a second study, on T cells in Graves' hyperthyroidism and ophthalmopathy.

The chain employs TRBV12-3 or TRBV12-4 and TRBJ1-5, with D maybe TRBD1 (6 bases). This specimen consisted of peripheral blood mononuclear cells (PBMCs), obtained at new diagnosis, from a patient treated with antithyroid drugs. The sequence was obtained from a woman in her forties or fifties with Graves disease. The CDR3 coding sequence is TGTGCCAGCAGGCCCGGACAGAGCAATCAGCCCCAGCATTTT. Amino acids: CASRPGQSNQPQHF.